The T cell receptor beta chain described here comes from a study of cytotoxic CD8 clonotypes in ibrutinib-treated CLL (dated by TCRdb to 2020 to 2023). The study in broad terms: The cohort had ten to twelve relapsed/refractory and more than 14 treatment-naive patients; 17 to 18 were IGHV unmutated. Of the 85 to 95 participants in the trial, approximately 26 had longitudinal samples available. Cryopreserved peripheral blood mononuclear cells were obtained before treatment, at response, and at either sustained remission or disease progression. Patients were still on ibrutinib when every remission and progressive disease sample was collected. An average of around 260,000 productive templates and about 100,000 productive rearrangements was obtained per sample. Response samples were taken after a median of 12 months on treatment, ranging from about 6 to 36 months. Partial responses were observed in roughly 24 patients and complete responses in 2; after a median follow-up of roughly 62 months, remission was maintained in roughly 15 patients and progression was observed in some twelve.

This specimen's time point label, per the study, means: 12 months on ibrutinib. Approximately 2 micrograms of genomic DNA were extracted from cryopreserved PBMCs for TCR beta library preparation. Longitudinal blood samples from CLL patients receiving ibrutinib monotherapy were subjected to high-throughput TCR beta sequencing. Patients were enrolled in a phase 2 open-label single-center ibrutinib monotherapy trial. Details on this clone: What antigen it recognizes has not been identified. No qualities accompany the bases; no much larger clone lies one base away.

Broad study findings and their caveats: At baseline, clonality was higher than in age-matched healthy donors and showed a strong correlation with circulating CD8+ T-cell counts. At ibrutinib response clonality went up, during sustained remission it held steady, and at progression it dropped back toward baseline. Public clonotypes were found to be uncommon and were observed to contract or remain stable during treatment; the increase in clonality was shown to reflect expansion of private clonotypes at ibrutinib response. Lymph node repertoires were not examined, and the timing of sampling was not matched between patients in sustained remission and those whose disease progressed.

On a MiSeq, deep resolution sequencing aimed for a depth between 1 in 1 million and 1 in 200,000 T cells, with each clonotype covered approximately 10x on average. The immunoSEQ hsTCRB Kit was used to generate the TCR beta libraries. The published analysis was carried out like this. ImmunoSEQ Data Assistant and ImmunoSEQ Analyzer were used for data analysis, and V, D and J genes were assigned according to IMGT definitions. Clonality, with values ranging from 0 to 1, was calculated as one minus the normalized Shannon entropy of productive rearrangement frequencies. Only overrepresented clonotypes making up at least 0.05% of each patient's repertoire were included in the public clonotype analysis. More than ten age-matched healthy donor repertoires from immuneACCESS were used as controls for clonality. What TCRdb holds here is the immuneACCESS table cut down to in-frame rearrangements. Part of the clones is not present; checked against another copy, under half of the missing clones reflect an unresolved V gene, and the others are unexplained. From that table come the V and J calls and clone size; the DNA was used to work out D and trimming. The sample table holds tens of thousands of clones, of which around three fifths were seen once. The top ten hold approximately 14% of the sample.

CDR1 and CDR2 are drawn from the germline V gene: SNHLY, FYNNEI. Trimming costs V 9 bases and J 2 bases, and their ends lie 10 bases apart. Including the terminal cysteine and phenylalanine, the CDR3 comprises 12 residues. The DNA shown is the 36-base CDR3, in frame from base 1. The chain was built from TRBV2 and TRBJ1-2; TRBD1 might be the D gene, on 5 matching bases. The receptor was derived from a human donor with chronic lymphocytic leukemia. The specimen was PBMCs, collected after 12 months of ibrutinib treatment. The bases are TGTGCCAGTACGGACATGAACTATGGCTACACCTTC. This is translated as CASTDMNYGYTF.